This T cell receptor (beta chain) stems from a study of blood T cell repertoires in COVID-19. Study-wide context: The United States, Italy and Spain provided the acute and convalescent COVID-19 samples. In each case, the material was cDNA or gDNA derived from T cells, B-cell-depleted T cells, or PBMCs.

Original handling: Reference gene primer amplification in the assay estimated nucleated cell counts. Repertoires were generated with immunoSEQ multiplex PCR, while TCRdb's copy carries only in-frame clones and drops some. That table supplies the V and J calls and clone size; D and trimming were determined from the DNA. The repertoire holds 140,000 to 150,000 clones, with more than 85% as singletons. This sequence was found in a man in his 60s with active or convalescent COVID-19. The sequenced material came from peripheral blood.

The CDR3 DNA follows: TGTGCCAGCAGCGTAGCCGGACAGCGACTTAATACTGGAAACACCATATATTTT. Its translation is CASSVAGQRLNTGNTIYF. The chain joins TRBV9 to TRBJ1-3; D perhaps matches TRBD1 (6 bases). Germline lookup yields CDR1 SGDLS and CDR2 YYNGEE. Trimming left V 0 bases short and J 2 bases short, with 18 bases between. This CDR3 is built from 18 residues.